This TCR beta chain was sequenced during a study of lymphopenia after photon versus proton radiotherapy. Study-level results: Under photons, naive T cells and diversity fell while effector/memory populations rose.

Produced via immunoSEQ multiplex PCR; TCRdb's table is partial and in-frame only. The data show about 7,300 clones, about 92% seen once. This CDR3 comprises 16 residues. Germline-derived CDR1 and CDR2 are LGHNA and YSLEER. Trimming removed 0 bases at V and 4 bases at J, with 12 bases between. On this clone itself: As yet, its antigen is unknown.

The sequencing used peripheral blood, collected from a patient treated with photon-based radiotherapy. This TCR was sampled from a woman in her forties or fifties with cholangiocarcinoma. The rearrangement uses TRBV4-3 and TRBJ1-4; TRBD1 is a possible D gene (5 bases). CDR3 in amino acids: CASSQDPGTDNEKLFF. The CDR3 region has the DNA TGCGCCAGCAGCCAAGATCCTGGGACGGATAATGAAAAACTGTTTTTT.